The sequence of this TCR beta chain was determined in a study of identical twins. This clonotype was counted only a few times. The antigen remains undetermined. Study-level findings and limits: Sequences that were beta out-of-frame showed weaker excess twin sharing. Cross-sectional statistical analysis, not tracking of the same donors, underpinned the conclusions. Insertions ran lower in abundant cord blood beta clonotypes, though not in memory repertoires.

With no exceptions, donors were healthy Caucasians. Germline V gives CDR1 ENHRY, CDR2 SYGVKD. Between the trimmed V and J ends, which lost 6 bases and 2 bases, there was a span of 13 bases. This CDR3 is 14 amino acids long. Via MiXCR, TCRdb re-called the 5' RACE reads, giving one row per CDR3 protein. This sample has about 660,000 distinct CDR3 sequences; about 9.4% occur once, and the top ten carry roughly 0.97%. This sample was also put to use in a study of yellow fever vaccine responses in identical twins.

Input material: PBMCs. This chain connects TRBV10-3 to TRBJ1-2; D possibly corresponds to TRBD1 (6 bases). The receptor was derived from a woman aged 18-29 years in good health. CDR3 sequence (DNA): TGTGCCATCAGCCCGGACAGTAGAAACTATGGCTACACCTTC. Amino acids: CAISPDSRNYGYTF.